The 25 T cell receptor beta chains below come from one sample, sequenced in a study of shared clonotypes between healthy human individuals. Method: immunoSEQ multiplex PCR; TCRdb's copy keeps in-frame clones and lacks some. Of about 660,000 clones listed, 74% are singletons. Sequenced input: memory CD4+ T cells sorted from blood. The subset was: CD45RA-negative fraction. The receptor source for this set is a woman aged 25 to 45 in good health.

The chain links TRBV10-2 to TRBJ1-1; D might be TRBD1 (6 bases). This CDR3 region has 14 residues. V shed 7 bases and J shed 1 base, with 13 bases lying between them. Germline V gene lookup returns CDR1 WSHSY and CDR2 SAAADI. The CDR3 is CASTPGQTNTEAFF. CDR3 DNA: TGCGCCAGCACACCAGGACAGACGAACACTGAAGCTTTCTTT.

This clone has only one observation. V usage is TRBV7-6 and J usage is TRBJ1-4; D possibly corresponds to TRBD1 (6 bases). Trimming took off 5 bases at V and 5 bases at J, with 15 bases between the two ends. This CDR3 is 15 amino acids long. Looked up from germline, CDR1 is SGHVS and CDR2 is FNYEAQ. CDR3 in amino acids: CASSLQPGQNEKLFF. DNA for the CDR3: TGTGCCAGCAGCCTACAACCAGGACAGAATGAAAAACTGTTTTTT.

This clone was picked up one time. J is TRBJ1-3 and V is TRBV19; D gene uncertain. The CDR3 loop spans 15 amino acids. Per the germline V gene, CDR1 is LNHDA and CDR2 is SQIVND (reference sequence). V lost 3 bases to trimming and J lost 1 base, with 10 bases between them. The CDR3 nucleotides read TGTGCCAGTAGTATCAGCAGATTATCTGGAAACACCATATATTTT. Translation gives CASSISRLSGNTIYF.

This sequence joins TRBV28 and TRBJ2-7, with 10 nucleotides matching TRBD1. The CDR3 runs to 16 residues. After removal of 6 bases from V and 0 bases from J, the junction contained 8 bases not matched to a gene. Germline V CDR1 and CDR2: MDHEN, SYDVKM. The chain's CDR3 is CASSRKGQGSSYEQYF. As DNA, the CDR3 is TGTGCCAGCAGCCGAAAGGGACAGGGGTCCTCCTACGAGCAGTACTTC.

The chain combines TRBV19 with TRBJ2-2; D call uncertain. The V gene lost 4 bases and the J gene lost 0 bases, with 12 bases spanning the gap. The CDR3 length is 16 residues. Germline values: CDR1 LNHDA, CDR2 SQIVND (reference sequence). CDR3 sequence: CASSKVRAPNTGELFF. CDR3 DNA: TGTGCCAGTAGTAAGGTCCGGGCTCCGAACACCGGGGAGCTGTTTTTT.

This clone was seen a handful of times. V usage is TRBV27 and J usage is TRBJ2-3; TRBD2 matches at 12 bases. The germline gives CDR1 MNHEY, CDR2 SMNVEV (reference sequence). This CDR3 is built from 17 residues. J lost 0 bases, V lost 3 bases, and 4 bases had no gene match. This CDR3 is CASSFRTSGTSTDTQYF. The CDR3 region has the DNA TGTGCCAGCAGTTTCCGGACTAGCGGGACTAGCACAGATACGCAGTATTTT.

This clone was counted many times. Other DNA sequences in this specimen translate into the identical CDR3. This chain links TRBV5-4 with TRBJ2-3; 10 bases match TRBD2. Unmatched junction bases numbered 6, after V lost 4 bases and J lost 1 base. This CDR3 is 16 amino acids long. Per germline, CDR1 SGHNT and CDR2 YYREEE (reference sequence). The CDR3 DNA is TGTGCCAGCAGCCCAGGCGGGACTAGCGGCACAGATACGCAGTATTTT. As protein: CASSPGGTSGTDTQYF.

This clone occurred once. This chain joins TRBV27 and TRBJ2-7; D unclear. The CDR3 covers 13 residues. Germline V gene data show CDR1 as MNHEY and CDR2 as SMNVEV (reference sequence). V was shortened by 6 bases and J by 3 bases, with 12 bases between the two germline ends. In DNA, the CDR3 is TGTGCCAGCAGCCCGAGACAACGCTACGAGCAGTACTTC. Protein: CASSPRQRYEQYF.

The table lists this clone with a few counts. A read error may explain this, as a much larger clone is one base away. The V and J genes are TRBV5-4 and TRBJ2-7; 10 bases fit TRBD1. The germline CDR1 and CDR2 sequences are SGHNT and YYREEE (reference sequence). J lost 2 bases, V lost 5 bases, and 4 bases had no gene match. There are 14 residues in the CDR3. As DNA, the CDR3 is TGTGCCAGCAGACCGGGACAGGGGACCTACGAGCAGTACTTC. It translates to CASRPGQGTYEQYF.

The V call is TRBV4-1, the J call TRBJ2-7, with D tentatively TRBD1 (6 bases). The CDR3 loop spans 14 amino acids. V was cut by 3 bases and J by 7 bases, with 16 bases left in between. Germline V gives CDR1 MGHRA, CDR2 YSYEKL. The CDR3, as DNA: TGCGCCAGCAGCCAGAATCTCGGGACACTAGAGCAGTACTTC. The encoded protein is CASSQNLGTLEQYF.

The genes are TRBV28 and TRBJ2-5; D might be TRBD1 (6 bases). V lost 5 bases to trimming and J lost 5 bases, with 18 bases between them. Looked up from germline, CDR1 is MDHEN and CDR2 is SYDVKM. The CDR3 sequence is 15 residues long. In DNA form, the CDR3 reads TGTGCCAGCAGTCACAGGGTAGTCGGCGGGGAGACCCAGTACTTC. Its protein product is CASSHRVVGGETQYF. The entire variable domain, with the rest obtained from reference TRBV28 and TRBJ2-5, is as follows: DVKVTQSSRYLVKRTGEKVFLECVQDMDHENMFWYRQDPGLGLRLIYFSYDVKMKEKGDIPEGYSVSREKKERFSLILESASTNQTSMYLCASSHRVVGGETQYFGPGTRLLVL.

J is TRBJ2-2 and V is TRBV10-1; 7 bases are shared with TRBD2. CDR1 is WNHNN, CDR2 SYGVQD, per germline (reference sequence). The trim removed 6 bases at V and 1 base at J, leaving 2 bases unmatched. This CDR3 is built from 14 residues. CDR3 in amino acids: CASRRELNTGELFF. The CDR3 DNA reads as TGCGCCAGCAGGCGGGAGTTGAACACCGGGGAGCTGTTTTTT.

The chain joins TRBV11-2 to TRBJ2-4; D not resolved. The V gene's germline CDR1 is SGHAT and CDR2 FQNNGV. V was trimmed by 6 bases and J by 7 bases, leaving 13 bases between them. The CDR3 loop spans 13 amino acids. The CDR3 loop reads CASRLPSQNIQYF. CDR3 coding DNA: TGTGCCAGCAGGCTCCCGTCCCAGAACATTCAGTACTTC.

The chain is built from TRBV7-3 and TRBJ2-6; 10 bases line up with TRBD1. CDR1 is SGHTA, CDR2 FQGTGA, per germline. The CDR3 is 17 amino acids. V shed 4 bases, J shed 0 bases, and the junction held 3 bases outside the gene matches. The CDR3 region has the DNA TGTGCCAGCAGCTCGGGACAGGGGTTCTCTGGGGCCAACGTCCTGACTTTC. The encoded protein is CASSSGQGFSGANVLTF.

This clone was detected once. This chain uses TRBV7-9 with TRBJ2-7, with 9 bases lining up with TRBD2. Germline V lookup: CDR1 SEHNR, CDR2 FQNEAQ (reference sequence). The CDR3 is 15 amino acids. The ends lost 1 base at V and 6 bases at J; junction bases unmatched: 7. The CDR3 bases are TGTGCCAGCAGCTTAGTATTCCCAGCGGGAGGCGAGCAGTACTTC. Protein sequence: CASSLVFPAGGEQYF.

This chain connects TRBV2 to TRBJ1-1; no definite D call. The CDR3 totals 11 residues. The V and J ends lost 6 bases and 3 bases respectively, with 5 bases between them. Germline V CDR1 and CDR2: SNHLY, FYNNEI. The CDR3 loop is CASRTDTEAFF. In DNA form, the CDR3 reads TGTGCCAGCAGGACGGACACTGAAGCTTTCTTT.

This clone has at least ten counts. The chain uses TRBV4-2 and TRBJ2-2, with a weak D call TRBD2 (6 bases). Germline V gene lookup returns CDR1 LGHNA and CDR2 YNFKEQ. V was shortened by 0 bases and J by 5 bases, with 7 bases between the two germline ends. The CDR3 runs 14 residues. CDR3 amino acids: CASSQELATGELFF. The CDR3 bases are TGTGCCAGCAGCCAAGAACTAGCTACCGGGGAGCTGTTTTTT.

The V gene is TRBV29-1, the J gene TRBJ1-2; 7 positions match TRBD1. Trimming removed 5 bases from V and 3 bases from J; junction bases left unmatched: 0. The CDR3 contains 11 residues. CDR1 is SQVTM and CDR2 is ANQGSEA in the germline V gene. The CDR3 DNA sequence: TGCAGCGTTCAGGGGGACTATGGCTACACCTTC. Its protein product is CSVQGDYGYTF.

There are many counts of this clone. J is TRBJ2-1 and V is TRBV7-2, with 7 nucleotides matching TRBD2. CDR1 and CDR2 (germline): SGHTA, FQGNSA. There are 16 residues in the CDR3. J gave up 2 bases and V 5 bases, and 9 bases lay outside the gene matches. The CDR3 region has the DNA TGTGCCAGCAGCACATCTAGCGGAGCTACCTACAATGAGCAGTTCTTC. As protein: CASSTSSGATYNEQFF.

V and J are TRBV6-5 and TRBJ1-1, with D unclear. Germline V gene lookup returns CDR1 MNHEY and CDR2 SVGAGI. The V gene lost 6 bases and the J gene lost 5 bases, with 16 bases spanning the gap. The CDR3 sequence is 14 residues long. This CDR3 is CASSPSLGETEAFF. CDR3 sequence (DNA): TGTGCCAGCAGCCCCTCCCTTGGGGAGACTGAAGCTTTCTTT.

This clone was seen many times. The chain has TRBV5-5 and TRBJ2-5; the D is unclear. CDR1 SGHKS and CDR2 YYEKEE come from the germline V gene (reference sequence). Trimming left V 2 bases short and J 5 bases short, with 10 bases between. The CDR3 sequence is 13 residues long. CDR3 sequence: CASSLLPSETQYF. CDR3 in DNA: TGTGCCAGCAGCTTACTCCCGTCCGAGACCCAGTACTTC.

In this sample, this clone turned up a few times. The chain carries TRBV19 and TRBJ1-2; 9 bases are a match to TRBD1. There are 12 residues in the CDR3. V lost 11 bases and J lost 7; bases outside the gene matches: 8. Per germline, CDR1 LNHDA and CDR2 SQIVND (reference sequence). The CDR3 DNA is TGTGCCGGCCGGGACAGGGCCGGTGGCTACACCTTC. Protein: CAGRDRAGGYTF.

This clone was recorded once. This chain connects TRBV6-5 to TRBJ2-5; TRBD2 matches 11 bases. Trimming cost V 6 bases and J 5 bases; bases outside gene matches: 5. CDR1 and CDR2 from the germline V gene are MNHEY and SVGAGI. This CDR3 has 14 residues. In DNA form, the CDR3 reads TGTGCCAGCAGCCCACTAGCGGGAGCTGAGACCCAGTACTTC. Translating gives CASSPLAGAETQYF.

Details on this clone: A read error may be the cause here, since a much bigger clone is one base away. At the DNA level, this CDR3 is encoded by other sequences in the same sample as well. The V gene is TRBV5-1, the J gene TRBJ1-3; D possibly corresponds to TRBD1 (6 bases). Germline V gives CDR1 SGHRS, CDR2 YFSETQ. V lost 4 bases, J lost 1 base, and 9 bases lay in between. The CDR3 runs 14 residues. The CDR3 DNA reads TGCGCCAGCAGCCCTGGGACATCTGGAAACACCATATATTTT. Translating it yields CASSPGTSGNTIYF.

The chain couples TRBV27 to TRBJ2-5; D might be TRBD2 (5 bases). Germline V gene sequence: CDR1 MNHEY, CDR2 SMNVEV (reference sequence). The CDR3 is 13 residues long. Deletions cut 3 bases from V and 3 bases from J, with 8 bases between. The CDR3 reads CASSFHGEETQYF. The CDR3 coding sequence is TGTGCCAGCAGTTTTCACGGGGAAGAGACCCAGTACTTC.